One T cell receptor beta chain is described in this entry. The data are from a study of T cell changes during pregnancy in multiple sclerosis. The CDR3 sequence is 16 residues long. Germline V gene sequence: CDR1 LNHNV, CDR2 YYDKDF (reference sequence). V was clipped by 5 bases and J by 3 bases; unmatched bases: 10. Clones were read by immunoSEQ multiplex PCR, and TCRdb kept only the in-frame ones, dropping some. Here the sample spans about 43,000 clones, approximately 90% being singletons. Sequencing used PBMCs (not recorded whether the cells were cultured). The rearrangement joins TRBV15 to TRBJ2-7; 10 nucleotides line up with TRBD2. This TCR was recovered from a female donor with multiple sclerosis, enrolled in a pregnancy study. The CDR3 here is CATSYRRPSGSYEQYF. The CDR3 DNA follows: TGTGCCACCAGCTACCGACGGCCTAGCGGGAGCTACGAGCAGTACTTC.